Here is one T cell receptor (beta chain) with its context. The antigen remains unidentified. CDR3 size: 13 residues. With 6 bases clipped from V and 4 bases from J, the junction kept 5 bases outside the gene matches. The germline V gene has CDR1 SGHTA and CDR2 FQGNSA. The PCR had 60 Vbeta and 13 Jbeta primers. Data came from immunoSEQ multiplex PCR; TCRdb stores just in-frame clones and leaves some out. The repertoire holds approximately 150,000 clones, with 81% as singletons. This sample was taken from a study of cytomegalovirus exposure and HLA in healthy donors. Study-wide findings and caveats: An analysis was carried out later, and it reportedly showed fewer N-insertions in an Asian-associated ancestry cluster than the approximately 680-donor mean. In an earlier analysis, in about 530 donors, most V segments appeared productive either ~90% or ~30% of the time. Using the classifier, cytomegalovirus status was reportedly diagnosed with high specificity and sensitivity.

The genes are TRBV7-2 and TRBJ1-2; 7 bases match TRBD1. The clonotype originates from a woman aged 45-60 years in good health and CMV-seronegative. Sequencing was carried out using PBMCs. The DNA of the CDR3 is TGTGCCAGCAGACCGACAGGGCTCTATGGCTACACCTTC. This gives the protein CASRPTGLYGYTF.